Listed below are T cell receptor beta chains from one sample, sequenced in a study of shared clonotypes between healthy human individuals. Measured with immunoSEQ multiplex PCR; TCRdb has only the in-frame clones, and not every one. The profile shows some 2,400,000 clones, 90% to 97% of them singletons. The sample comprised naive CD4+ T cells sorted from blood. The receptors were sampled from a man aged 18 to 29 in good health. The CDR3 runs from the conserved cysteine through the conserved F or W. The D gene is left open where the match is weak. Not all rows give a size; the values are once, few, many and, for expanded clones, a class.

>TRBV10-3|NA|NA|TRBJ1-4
CAISVGGVNEKLFF
TGTGCCATCAGTGTAGGGGGTGTCAATGAAAAACTGTTTTTT
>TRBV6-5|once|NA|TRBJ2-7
CASRRGVSYEQYF
TGTGCCAGCAGACGAGGGGTCTCCTACGAGCAGTACTTC
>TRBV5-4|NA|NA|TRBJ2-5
CASSLVRAQETQYF
TGTGCCAGCAGCCTGGTGAGGGCACAAGAGACCCAGTACTTC
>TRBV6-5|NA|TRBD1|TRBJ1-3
CASSYSTGTGRNTIYF
TGTGCCAGCAGTTACTCGACCGGGACAGGCCGAAACACCATATATTTT
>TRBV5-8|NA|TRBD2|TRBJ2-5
CASSPGTTPQETQYF
TGTGCCAGCAGCCCCGGGACTACTCCACAAGAGACCCAGTACTTC
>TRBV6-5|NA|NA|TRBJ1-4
CASRGNARTNEKLFF
TGTGCCAGCCGGGGCAATGCTCGCACTAATGAAAAACTGTTTTTT
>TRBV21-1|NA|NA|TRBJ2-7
CASSKTRDRGNF
TGTGCCAGCAGCAAAACCCGGGACAGGGGTAACTTC
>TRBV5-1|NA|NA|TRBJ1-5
CASSPDGSNQPQHF
TGCGCCAGCAGCCCGGACGGGAGCAATCAGCCCCAGCATTTT
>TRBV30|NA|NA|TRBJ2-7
CAWSVLAEQYF
TGTGCCTGGAGTGTACTGGCAGAGCAGTACTTC
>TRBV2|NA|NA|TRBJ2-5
CASKRVQETQYF
TGTGCCAGCAAACGGGTTCAAGAGACCCAGTACTTC
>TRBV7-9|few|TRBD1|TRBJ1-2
CASSLDRGNYGYTF
TGTGCCAGCAGCCTCGACAGGGGTAACTATGGCTACACCTTC
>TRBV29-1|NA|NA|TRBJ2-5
CSVEPGETQYF
TGCAGCGTTGAACCGGGGGAGACCCAGTACTTC
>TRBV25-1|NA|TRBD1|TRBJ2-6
CASSAQGQGNVLTF
TGTGCCAGCAGTGCCCAGGGACAGGGCAACGTCCTGACTTTC
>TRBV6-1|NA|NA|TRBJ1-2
CASSEAPQLNYGYTF
TGTGCCAGCAGTGAAGCGCCACAACTTAACTATGGCTACACCTTC
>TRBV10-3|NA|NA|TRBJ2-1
CASRDSGTDEQFF
TGTGCCAGCAGGGACAGCGGGACGGATGAGCAGTTCTTC
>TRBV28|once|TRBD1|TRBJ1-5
CASSARQGAQPQHF
TGTGCCAGCAGTGCCAGACAGGGGGCTCAGCCCCAGCATTTT
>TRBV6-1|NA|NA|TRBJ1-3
CASSEGISSGNTIYF
TGTGCCAGCAGTGAGGGGATATCGTCGGGAAACACCATATATTTT
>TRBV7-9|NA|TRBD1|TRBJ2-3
CASSLMQGADTQYF
TGTGCCAGCAGCTTAATGCAGGGGGCAGATACGCAGTATTTT
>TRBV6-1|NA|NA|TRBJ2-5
CASTTGAQETQYF
TGTGCCAGCACCACCGGGGCCCAAGAGACCCAGTACTTC
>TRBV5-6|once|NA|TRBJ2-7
CASSLRQTLRGEQYF
TGTGCCAGCAGCCTGAGGCAGACCCTCCGGGGCGAGCAGTACTTC
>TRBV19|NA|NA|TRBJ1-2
CASRTEGVSRGYTF
TGTGCCAGTAGAACCGAGGGGGTCTCACGTGGCTACACCTTC
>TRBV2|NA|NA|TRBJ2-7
CASSPPLGVEQYF
TGTGCCAGCAGTCCGCCGTTAGGGGTCGAGCAGTACTTC
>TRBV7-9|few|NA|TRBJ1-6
CASSSDGLNSPLHF
TGTGCCAGCAGTTCCGACGGTTTGAATTCACCCCTCCACTTT
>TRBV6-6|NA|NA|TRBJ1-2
CASRAGVGYGYTF
TGTGCCAGCAGGGCAGGGGTAGGCTATGGCTACACCTTC
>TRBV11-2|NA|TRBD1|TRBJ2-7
CASSLLPGQGWDEHYEQYF
TGTGCCAGCAGCTTACTACCGGGACAGGGGTGGGACGAGCATTACGAGCAGTACTTC
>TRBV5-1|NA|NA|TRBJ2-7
CASSPNRDYEQYF
TGCGCCAGCAGCCCTAACAGAGACTACGAGCAGTACTTC
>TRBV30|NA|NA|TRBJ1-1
CAWSRNTEAFF
TGTGCCTGGTCCAGGAACACTGAAGCTTTCTTT
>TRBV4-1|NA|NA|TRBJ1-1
CASSQVEALSVEAFF
TGCGCCAGCAGCCAAGTAGAGGCATTATCAGTGGAGGCTTTCTTT
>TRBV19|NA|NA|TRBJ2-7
CASSIGGADYEQYF
TGTGCCAGTAGTATTGGCGGGGCGGACTACGAGCAGTACTTC
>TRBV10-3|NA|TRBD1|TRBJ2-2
CAISPGQGNTGELFF
TGTGCCATCAGCCCGGGACAGGGGAACACCGGGGAGCTGTTTTTT
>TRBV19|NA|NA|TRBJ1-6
CASSMVDTVRGSPLHF
TGTGCCAGTAGTATGGTAGACACCGTAAGGGGTTCACCCCTCCACTTT
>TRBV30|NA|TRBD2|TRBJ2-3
CAWCGAGISTDTQYF
TGTGCCTGGTGTGGAGCGGGAATTAGCACAGATACGCAGTATTTT
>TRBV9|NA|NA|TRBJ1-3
CASSAWDSGNTIYF
TGTGCCAGCAGCGCCTGGGACTCTGGAAACACCATATATTTT
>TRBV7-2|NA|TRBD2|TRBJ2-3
CASSLLGGATMDTQYF
TGTGCCAGCAGCTTACTCGGGGGGGCTACGATGGATACGCAGTATTTT
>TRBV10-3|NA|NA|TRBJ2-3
CAISPGERGSTQYF
TGTGCCATCAGTCCGGGAGAACGGGGCAGTACGCAGTATTTT
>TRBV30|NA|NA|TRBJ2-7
CAWSVLGTYHEQYF
TGTGCCTGGAGTGTCCTTGGGACGTACCACGAGCAGTACTTC
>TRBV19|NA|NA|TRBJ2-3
CASSMKTTGTDTQYF
TGTGCCAGTAGTATGAAAACTACGGGCACAGATACGCAGTATTTT
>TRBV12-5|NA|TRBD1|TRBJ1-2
CASGFGTAPNYGYTF
TGTGCTAGTGGTTTCGGGACAGCTCCTAACTATGGCTACACCTTC
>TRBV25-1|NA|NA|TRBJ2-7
CASSEYGASYEQYF
TGTGCCAGCAGTGAATATGGGGCCTCCTACGAGCAGTACTTC
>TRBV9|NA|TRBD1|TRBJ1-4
CASSVGSGTVGEKLFF
TGTGCCAGCAGCGTAGGGTCCGGGACAGTCGGAGAAAAACTGTTTTTT
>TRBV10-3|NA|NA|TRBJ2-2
CASGTANTGELFF
TGTGCCAGCGGGACGGCGAACACCGGGGAGCTGTTTTTT
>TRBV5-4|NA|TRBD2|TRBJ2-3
CASSLGTSGGSRDTQYF
TGTGCCAGCAGCTTGGGGACTAGCGGGGGGAGCAGGGATACGCAGTATTTT
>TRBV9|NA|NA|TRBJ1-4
CASSVQATNEKLFF
TGTGCCAGCAGCGTCCAGGCTACTAATGAAAAACTGTTTTTT
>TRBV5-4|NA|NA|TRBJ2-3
CASSLAPGPVADTQYF
TGTGCCAGCAGCTTGGCACCCGGGCCGGTAGCAGATACGCAGTATTTT
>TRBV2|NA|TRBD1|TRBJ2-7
CASGRGTYEQYF
TGTGCCAGCGGCAGGGGGACCTACGAGCAGTACTTC
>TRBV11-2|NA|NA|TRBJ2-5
CASSFSGGGIPETQYF
TGTGCCAGCAGCTTTTCTGGGGGTGGTATCCCAGAGACCCAGTACTTC
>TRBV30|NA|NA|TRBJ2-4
CAWSVGGTKNIQYF
TGTGCCTGGAGTGTAGGCGGGACCAAAAACATTCAGTACTTC
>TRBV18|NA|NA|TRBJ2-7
CASSTGRNTYEQYF
TGTGCCAGCTCAACAGGACGGAATACCTACGAGCAGTACTTC
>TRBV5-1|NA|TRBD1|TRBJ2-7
CASRRSTGIYEQYF
TGCGCCAGCAGGCGATCGACAGGGATCTACGAGCAGTACTTC
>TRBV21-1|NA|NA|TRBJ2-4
CASSKWIQREGGTKNIQYF
TGTGCCAGCAGCAAATGGATTCAGCGGGAGGGAGGAACCAAAAACATTCAGTACTTC
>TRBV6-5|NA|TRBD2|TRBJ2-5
CASRGLAGGETQYF
TGTGCCAGCAGGGGACTAGCGGGAGGGGAGACCCAGTACTTC
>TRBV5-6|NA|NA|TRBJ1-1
CASSALGQGHPNTEAFF
TGTGCCAGCAGCGCCCTTGGCCAGGGACACCCGAACACTGAAGCTTTCTTT